The next 20 T cell receptor beta chains were all read from a single sample in a study of post-analysis software for immune sequencing data. The TCR beta cDNA libraries contained unique molecular identifiers. MiXCR was run by TCRdb on the PCR reads, yielding one entry per CDR3 protein. The sample has under 200,000 distinct CDR3 sequences; around 34% are singletons. The sample here was blood, taken after autologous hematopoietic stem cell transplantation. The receptors come from a girl between 5 and 17 years old with multiple sclerosis.

Many counts were recorded for this clonotype. The V and J genes are TRBV7-3 and TRBJ2-1, with 12 bases fitting TRBD2. Unmatched junction bases numbered 5, after V lost 5 bases and J lost 6 bases. CDR1 is SGHTA, CDR2 FQGTGA, per germline. This CDR3 contains 15 residues. Written as DNA, the CDR3 is TGTGCCAGCAGCCCACTGGGACTAGCGGGCAATGAGCAGTTCTTC. Encoded protein: CASSPLGLAGNEQFF.

V is TRBV29-1 and J is TRBJ1-3, with D possibly matching TRBD1 (6 bases). V was shortened by 0 bases and J by 7 bases, with 13 bases between the two germline ends. The germline CDR1 and CDR2 sequences are SQVTM and ANQGSEA. The CDR3 spans 14 residues. For the CDR3, the DNA is TGCAGCGTTGAAGACAGGGGTGAATGGAACACCATATATTTT. This codes for CSVEDRGEWNTIYF.

The chain couples TRBV6-6 to TRBJ2-1; TRBD1 aligns across 7 bases. V was clipped by 9 bases and J by 6 bases; unmatched bases: 5. Germline lookup yields CDR1 MNHNY and CDR2 SVGAGI (reference sequence). The CDR3 length is 12 residues. The DNA for the CDR3 is TGTGCCAGTTTACAGGGGCCCAATGAGCAGTTCTTC. Protein product: CASLQGPNEQFF.

This chain uses TRBV12-3 or TRBV12-4 with TRBJ2-7, with D unresolved. The CDR3 length is 13 residues. V was trimmed by 0 bases and J by 3 bases, leaving 6 bases between them. The CDR3 region is CASSLATHYEQYF. DNA of the CDR3: TGTGCCAGCAGTTTAGCGACCCACTACGAGCAGTACTTC.

The genes are TRBV6-1 and TRBJ1-5; D possibly corresponds to TRBD1 (5 bases). The V end was cut by 0 bases, the J end by 4 bases, with 13 bases between. The CDR3 is made up of 16 amino acids. Germline V gene lookup returns CDR1 MNHNS and CDR2 SASEGT. CDR3: CASSEAPGPLNQPQHF. The CDR3 coding sequence is TGTGCCAGCAGTGAAGCGCCGGGACCGCTGAATCAGCCCCAGCATTTT.

This chain's CDR3 is CASTAGQNSNQPQHF. CDR3 DNA sequence: TGTGCCAGTACCGCCGGTCAGAACAGCAATCAGCCCCAGCATTTT. J is TRBJ1-5 and V is TRBV19; D call uncertain. Trimming left V 7 bases short and J 1 base short, with 14 bases between. The CDR3 loop spans 15 amino acids. Germline V gene data show CDR1 as LNHDA and CDR2 as SQIVND (reference sequence). Together with reference TRBV19 and TRBJ1-5, the CDR3 gives the full variable domain: DGGITQSPKYLFRKEGQNVTLSCEQNLNHDAMYWYRQDPGQGLRLIYYSQIVNDFQKGDIAEGYSVSREKKESFPLTVTSAQKNPTAFYLCASTAGQNSNQPQHFGDGTRLSIL.

The rearrangement uses TRBV20-1 and TRBJ2-3; D is tentatively TRBD1 or TRBD2 (7 bases each). Between the trimmed V and J ends, which lost 6 bases and 2 bases, there was a span of 18 bases. CDR1 and CDR2 (germline): DFQATT, SNEGSKA (reference sequence). The CDR3 spans 15 residues. CDR3 region: CSARREGAYTDTQYF. CDR3 bases: TGCAGTGCCCGGAGGGAGGGGGCCTACACAGATACGCAGTATTTT.

This clonotype was counted many times. The V call is TRBV7-2, the J call TRBJ2-7; unclear D gene. CDR3 size: 15 residues. Trimming took 3 bases from V and 1 from J, leaving 13 bases between them. In germline, CDR1 is SGHTA, CDR2 FQGNSA. CDR3 DNA: TGTGCCAGCAGCTTGGATGGGTTGGATTCCTACGAGCAGTACTTC. Its protein product is CASSLDGLDSYEQYF.

About this clonotype itself: This may arise from a read error, as a much more abundant clone is one base away. V and J are TRBV11-1 and TRBJ2-7, with a weak D call TRBD1 (5 bases). The CDR3 runs 15 residues. Germline assignment: CDR1 SGHAT and CDR2 FQDESV (reference sequence). Trimming took 4 bases from V and 7 from J, leaving 20 bases between them. The CDR3 DNA reads TGTGCCAGCAGCTCCCTCCCAGGGTCCTACAATGAGCAGTACTTC. The encoded protein is CASSSLPGSYNEQYF. The variable domain in full, with the rest retrieved from reference TRBV11-1 and TRBJ2-7, is EAEVAQSPRYKITEKSQAVAFWCDPISGHATLYWYRQILGQGPELLVQFQDESVVDDSQLPKDRFSAERLKGVDSTLKIQPAELGDSAMYLCASSSLPGSYNEQYFGPGTRLTVT.

The rearrangement links TRBV5-1 to TRBJ1-2; TRBD1 aligns across 10 bases. This CDR3 has 15 residues. The J segment lost 4 bases and the V segment lost 4 bases, leaving 7 bases of the junction unmatched. The germline gives CDR1 SGHRS, CDR2 YFSETQ. CDR3: CASSGGQGSFYGYTF. As DNA, the CDR3 is TGCGCCAGCAGCGGGGGACAGGGGTCCTTCTATGGCTACACCTTC.

This clonotype appeared a few times. V gene TRBV7-9 combines with J gene TRBJ2-1; weak D call: TRBD1 (5 bases). Germline V CDR1 and CDR2: SEHNR, FQNEAQ (reference sequence). V shed 7 bases and J shed 3 bases, with 16 bases lying between them. The CDR3 runs to 15 residues. CDR3 DNA sequence: TGTGCCAGCACCCCTAGGGGAAGCATCTACAATGAGCAGTTCTTC. Amino acid sequence: CASTPRGSIYNEQFF.

The gene calls are TRBV12-3 or TRBV12-4 and TRBJ2-7, with 7 bases identical to TRBD2. The V segment lost 2 bases and the J segment 6 bases; nucleotides outside the gene matches: 10. This CDR3 is built from 15 residues. The CDR3: CASSLRTSRDREQYF. The CDR3 region has the DNA TGTGCCAGCAGTTTAAGGACTAGTAGGGATCGCGAGCAGTACTTC.

This sequence joins TRBV6-5 and TRBJ2-3; perhaps D is TRBD1 or TRBD2 (5 bases each). V was cut by 5 bases and J by 2 bases, with 14 bases left in between. The CDR3 runs 15 residues. Germline V CDR1 and CDR2: MNHEY, SVGAGI. The CDR3 coding sequence is TGTGCCAGCAGTGACCGGGACGGGGCCACAGATACGCAGTATTTT. Translated, it gives CASSDRDGATDTQYF.

Only a few counts were recorded for this clonotype. The chain joins TRBV11-2 to TRBJ1-4; TRBD1 agrees at 12 bases. Germline V CDR1 and CDR2: SGHAT, FQNNGV. The J segment lost 6 bases and the V segment lost 0 bases, leaving 11 bases of the junction unmatched. The CDR3 loop spans 19 amino acids. The CDR3 sequence is CASSLDGGGDRGHDEKLFF. The CDR3 DNA is TGTGCCAGCAGCTTAGACGGTGGCGGGGACAGGGGGCATGATGAAAAACTGTTTTTT.

This clonotype was seen a handful of times. The rearrangement joins TRBV7-9 to TRBJ2-7; TRBD2 is a possible D gene (6 bases). The germline CDR1 and CDR2 sequences are SEHNR and FQNEAQ (reference sequence). The CDR3 has 14 amino acids. Trimming removed 3 bases from V and 2 bases from J, with 11 bases in between. The CDR3 DNA reads as TGTGCCAGCAGCTTCGGGAGCAGCACCTACGAGCAGTACTTC. Its protein product is CASSFGSSTYEQYF.

In DNA form, the CDR3 reads TGTGCCAGCAGTTTTGGGGGAGATCAGCCCCAGCATTTT. It codes for CASSFGGDQPQHF. This sequence joins TRBV12-3 or TRBV12-4 and TRBJ1-5; a weak D match, TRBD1 (5 bases). Deletions cut 3 bases from V and 5 bases from J, with 8 bases between. The CDR3 covers 13 residues.

There are a few counts of this clonotype. The chain links TRBV6-1 to TRBJ2-7; 7 nucleotides match TRBD1. The V and J ends lost 5 bases and 8 bases, in that order; junction bases with no gene match: 9. Per germline, CDR1 MNHNS and CDR2 SASEGT. The CDR3 is 13 residues long. DNA for the CDR3: TGTGCCAGCAGTCCGGGACAGAATATCAAGCAGTACTTC. Its translation: CASSPGQNIKQYF.

The gene calls are TRBV5-1 and TRBJ2-2; D ambiguous. Germline V gene lookup returns CDR1 SGHRS and CDR2 YFSETQ. The V end was cut by 4 bases, the J end by 4 bases, with 14 bases between. The CDR3 length is 15 residues. The CDR3 here is CASSLLGTGTGELFF. For the CDR3, the DNA is TGCGCCAGCAGCCTGCTTGGAACGGGCACCGGGGAGCTGTTTTTT.

In this sample, this clonotype turned up a few times. The chain links TRBV20-1 to TRBJ1-4, with a tentative D call TRBD1 (6 bases). This CDR3 is built from 15 residues. From germline, CDR1 is DFQATT and CDR2 SNEGSKA (reference sequence). V lost 3 bases, J lost 2 bases, and 13 bases lay in between. This chain's CDR3 is CSARRGATTNEKLFF. The DNA for the CDR3 is TGCAGTGCTAGGCGGGGGGCGACGACTAATGAAAAACTGTTTTTT.

This chain uses TRBV7-2 with TRBJ2-5; possibly TRBD1 or TRBD2 for D (6 bases each). Germline loops: CDR1 SGHTA, CDR2 FQGNSA. This CDR3 spans 19 amino acids. V gave up 1 base and J gave up 1 base, with 22 bases separating them. The CDR3 reads CASSLELIDWGASQETQYF. Written as DNA, the CDR3 is TGTGCCAGCAGCTTAGAACTTATCGACTGGGGGGCCTCCCAAGAGACCCAGTACTTC.